This TCR beta chain was obtained from a study of T cells in Graves' hyperthyroidism and ophthalmopathy. Whole-study results and caveats: Onset of ophthalmopathy came a median 6.5 months after the model predicted it.

This clonotype was detected ten times or more. Its specificity is unknown. RNA transcripts yielded amplified TCR beta CDR3 regions. First-round RT-PCR with HTBI primers amplified the TCR CDR3 region. From the multiplex PCR reads, TCRdb called clonotypes with MiXCR, one entry per CDR3 protein. The sample includes 300,000 to 400,000 distinct CDR3 sequences, about 15% of them seen just once. Graves' hyperthyroidism was deemed stable given no ophthalmopathy progression within 18 months. The clonotype was recovered from a woman in her sixties or seventies with Graves' hyperthyroidism. The sequencing input was blood.

The CDR3 spells CASSSRTGGVEQYF. CDR3 DNA sequence: TGTGCCAGCAGCTCCCGGACAGGAGGGGTCGAGCAGTACTTC. The J gene is TRBJ2-7, the V gene TRBV11-3, with TRBD1 as a possible D gene (7 bases). The V end was cut by 4 bases, the J end by 6 bases, with 16 bases between. Germline CDR1 is SGHNT and CDR2 is YENEEA. The CDR3 sequence is 14 residues long.